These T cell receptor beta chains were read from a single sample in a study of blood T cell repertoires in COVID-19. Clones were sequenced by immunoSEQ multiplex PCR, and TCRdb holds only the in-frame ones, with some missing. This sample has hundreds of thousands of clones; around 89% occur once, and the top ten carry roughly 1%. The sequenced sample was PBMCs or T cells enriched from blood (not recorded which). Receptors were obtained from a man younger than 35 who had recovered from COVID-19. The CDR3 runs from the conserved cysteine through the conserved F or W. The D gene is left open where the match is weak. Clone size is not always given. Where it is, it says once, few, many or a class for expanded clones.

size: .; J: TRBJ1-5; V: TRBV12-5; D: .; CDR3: CASGLDGLHQPQHF; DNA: TGTGCTAGTGGTTTGGACGGACTTCATCAGCCCCAGCATTTT
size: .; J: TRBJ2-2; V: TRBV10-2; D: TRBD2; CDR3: CASSERGGSTGELFF; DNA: TGCGCCAGCAGTGAGCGGGGGGGCAGCACCGGGGAGCTGTTTTTT
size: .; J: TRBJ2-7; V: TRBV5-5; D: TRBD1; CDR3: CASSTGTVGEQYF; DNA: TGTGCCAGCAGCACCGGGACAGTAGGCGAGCAGTACTTC
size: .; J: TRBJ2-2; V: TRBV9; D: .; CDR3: CASSVGQKGNTGELFF; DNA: TGTGCCAGCAGCGTGGGGCAAAAGGGGAACACCGGGGAGCTGTTTTTT
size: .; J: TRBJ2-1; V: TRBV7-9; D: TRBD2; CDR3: CASSPATGGSWHEQFF; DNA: TGTGCCAGCAGCCCAGCGACGGGGGGGAGTTGGCATGAGCAGTTCTTC
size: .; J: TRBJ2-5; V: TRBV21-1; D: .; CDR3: CASSTGTAEYF; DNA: TGTGCCAGCAGCACCGGGACTGCGGAGTACTTC
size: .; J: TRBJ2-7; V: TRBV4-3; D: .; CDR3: CASSQLATSSYEQYF; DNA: TGCGCCAGCAGCCAACTAGCGACGAGCTCCTACGAGCAGTACTTC
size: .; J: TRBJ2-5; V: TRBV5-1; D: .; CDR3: CASSLLGDGNVETQYF; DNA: TGCGCCAGCAGCTTGTTAGGGGATGGAAATGTTGAGACCCAGTACTTC
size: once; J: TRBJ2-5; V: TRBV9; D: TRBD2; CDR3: CASSVGTMYQETQYF; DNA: TGTGCCAGCAGCGTGGGGACTATGTACCAAGAGACCCAGTACTTC
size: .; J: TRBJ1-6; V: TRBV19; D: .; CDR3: CASSIRTVNSPLHF; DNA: TGTGCCAGTAGTATTCGGACAGTCAATTCACCCCTCCACTTT
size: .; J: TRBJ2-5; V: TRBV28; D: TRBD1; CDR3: CASQQGTQETQYF; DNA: TGTGCCAGTCAACAGGGGACCCAAGAGACCCAGTACTTC
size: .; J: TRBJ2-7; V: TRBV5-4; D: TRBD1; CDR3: CASSQGTATSYEQYF; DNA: TGTGCCAGCAGTCAGGGGACAGCAACTTCCTACGAGCAGTACTTC
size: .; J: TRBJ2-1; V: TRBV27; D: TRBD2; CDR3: CASSQPLADYNEQFF; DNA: TGTGCCAGCAGTCAACCGCTAGCGGATTACAATGAGCAGTTCTTC
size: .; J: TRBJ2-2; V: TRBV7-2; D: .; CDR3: CASSLGGGPLDLFF; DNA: TGTGCCAGCAGCTTAGGGGGGGGCCCCCTGGATCTGTTTTTT
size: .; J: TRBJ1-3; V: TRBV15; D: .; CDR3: CATSRLSGQIGNTIYF; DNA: TGTGCCACCAGCAGACTCTCCGGACAGATTGGAAACACCATATATTTT
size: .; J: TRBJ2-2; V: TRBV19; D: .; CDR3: CASSSFGGRGASRAGELFF; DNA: TGTGCCAGTAGTTCCTTCGGGGGGCGCGGGGCGTCACGAGCCGGGGAGCTGTTTTTT
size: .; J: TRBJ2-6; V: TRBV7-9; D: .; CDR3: CASSLVYTSGANVLTF; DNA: TGTGCCAGCAGCTTAGTTTACACCTCTGGGGCCAACGTCCTGACTTTC